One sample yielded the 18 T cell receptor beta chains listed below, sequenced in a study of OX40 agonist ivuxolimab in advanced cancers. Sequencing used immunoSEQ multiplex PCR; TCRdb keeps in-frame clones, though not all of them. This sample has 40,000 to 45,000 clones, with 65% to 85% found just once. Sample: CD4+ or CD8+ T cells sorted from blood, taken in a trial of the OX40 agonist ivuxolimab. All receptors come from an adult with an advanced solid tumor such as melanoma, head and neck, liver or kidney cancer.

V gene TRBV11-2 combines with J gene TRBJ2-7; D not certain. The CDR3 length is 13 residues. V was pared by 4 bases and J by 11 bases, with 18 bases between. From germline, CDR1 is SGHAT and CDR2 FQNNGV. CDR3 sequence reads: CASSSVRARGEYF. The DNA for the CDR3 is TGTGCCAGCAGCTCAGTCCGGGCCCGCGGTGAGTACTTC.

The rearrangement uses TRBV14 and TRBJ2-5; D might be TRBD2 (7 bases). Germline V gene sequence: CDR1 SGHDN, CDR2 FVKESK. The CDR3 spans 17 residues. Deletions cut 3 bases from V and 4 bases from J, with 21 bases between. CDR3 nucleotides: TGTGCCAGCAGCCACCCGAGGGGGGGGGACGTACGAGAGACCCAGTACTTC. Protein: CASSHPRGGDVRETQYF.

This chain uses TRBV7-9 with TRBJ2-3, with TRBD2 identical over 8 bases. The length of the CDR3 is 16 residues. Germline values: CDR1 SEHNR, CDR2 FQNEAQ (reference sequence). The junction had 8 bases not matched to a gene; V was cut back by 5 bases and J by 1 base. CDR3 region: CASSPYYSGGTDTQYF. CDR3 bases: TGTGCCAGCAGCCCCTACTATAGCGGGGGCACAGATACGCAGTATTTT.

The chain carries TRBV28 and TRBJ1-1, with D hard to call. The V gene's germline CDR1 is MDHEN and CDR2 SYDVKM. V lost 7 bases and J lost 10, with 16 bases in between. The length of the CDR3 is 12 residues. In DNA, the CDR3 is TGTGCCAGCAAAACTGCCATAATTGGAGCTTTCTTT. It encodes CASKTAIIGAFF.

The CDR3 region has the DNA TGTGCCAGCAGCCCCGGGACGTTGGAAGGCCAAGAGACCCAGTACTTC. It translates to CASSPGTLEGQETQYF. J is TRBJ2-5 and V is TRBV5-5, with D perhaps TRBD1 or TRBD2 (5 bases each). Per the germline V gene, CDR1 is SGHKS and CDR2 is YYEKEE (reference sequence). This CDR3 has 16 amino acids. V was clipped by 4 bases and J by 1 base, with 17 bases between them.

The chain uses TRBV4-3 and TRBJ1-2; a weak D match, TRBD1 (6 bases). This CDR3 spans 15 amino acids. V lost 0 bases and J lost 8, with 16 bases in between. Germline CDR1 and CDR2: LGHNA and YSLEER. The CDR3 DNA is TGCGCCAGCAGCCAAGAACGAAAACGGACAGACGGCTACACCTTC. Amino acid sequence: CASSQERKRTDGYTF.

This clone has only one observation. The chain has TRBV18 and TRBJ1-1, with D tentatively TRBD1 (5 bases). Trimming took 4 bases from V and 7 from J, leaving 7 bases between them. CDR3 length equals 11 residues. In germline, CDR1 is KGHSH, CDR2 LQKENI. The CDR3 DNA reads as TGTGCCAGCTCACTGACAGATGAAGCTTTCTTT. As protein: CASSLTDEAFF. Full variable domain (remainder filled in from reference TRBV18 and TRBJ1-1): NAGVMQNPRHLVRRRGQEARLRCSPMKGHSHVYWYRQLPEEGLKFMVYLQKENIIDESGMPKERFSAEFPKEGPSILRIQQVVRGDSAAYFCASSLTDEAFFGQGTRLTVV.

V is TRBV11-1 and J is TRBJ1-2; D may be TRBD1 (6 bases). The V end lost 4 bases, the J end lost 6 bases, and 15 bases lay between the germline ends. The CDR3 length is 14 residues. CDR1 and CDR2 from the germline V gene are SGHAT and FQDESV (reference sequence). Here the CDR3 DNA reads TGTGCCAGCAGCTATAAGGACAGATCGGATGGCTACACCTTC. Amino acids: CASSYKDRSDGYTF.

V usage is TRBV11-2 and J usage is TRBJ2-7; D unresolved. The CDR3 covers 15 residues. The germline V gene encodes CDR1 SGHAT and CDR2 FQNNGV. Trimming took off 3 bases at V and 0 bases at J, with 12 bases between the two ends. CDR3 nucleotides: TGTGCCAGCAGCTTCTTGGTCCTGAACTCCTACGAGCAGTACTTC. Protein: CASSFLVLNSYEQYF.

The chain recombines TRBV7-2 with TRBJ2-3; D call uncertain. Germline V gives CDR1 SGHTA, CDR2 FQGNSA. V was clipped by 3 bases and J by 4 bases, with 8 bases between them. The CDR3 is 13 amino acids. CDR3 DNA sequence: TGTGCCAGCAGCTTCACGAGGCCAGATACGCAGTATTTT. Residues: CASSFTRPDTQYF.

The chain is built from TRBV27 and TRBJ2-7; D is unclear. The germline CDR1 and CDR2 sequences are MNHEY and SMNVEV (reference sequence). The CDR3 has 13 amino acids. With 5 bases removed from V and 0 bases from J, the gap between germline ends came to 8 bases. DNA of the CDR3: TGTGCCAGCAGTCAAAGGGTCTCCTACGAGCAGTACTTC. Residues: CASSQRVSYEQYF.

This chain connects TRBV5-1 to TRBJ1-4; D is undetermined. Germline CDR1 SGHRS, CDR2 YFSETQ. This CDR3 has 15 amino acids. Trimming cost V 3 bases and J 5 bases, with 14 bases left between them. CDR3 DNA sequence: TGCGCCAGCAGCTCCAGTGGGTCGGAAAATGAAAAACTGTTTTTT. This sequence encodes CASSSSGSENEKLFF.

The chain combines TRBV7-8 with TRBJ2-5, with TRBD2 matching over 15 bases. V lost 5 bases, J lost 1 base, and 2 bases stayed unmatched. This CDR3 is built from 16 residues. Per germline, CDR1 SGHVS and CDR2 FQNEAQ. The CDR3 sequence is CASSGLAGGIQETQYF. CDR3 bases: TGTGCCAGCAGCGGACTAGCGGGGGGGATCCAAGAGACCCAGTACTTC.

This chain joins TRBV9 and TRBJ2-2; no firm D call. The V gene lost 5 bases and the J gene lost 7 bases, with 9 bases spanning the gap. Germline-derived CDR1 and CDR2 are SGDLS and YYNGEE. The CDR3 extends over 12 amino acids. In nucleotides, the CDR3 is TGTGCCAGCAGGCCCCCTAGCGGGGAGCTGTTTTTT. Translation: CASRPPSGELFF.

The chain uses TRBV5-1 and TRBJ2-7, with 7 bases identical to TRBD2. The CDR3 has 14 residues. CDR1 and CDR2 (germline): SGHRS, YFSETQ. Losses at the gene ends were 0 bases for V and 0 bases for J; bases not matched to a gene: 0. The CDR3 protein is CASSLGDYSYEQYF. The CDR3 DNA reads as TGCGCCAGCAGCTTGGGGGACTACTCCTACGAGCAGTACTTC.

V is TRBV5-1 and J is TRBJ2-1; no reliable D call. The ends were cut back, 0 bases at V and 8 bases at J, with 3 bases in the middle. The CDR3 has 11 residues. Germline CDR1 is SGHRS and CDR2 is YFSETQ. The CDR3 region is CASSLVDEQFF. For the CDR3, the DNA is TGCGCCAGCAGCTTGGTCGATGAGCAGTTCTTC.

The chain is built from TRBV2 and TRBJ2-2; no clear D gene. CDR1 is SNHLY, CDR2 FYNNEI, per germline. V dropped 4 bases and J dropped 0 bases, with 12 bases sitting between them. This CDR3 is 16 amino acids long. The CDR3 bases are TGTGCCAGCAGTGTAGACCATCGCGCGAACACCGGGGAGCTGTTTTTT. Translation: CASSVDHRANTGELFF.

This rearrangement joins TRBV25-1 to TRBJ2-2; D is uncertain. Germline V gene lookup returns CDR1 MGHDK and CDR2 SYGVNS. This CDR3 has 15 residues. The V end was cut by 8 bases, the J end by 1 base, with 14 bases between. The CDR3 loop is CASSSYRQNTGELFF. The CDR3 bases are TGTGCCAGCTCCTCCTATCGGCAGAACACCGGGGAGCTGTTTTTT.